The subject of this entry is one T cell receptor beta chain. Its antigen is unknown. The data were taken from a study of cytomegalovirus exposure and HLA in healthy donors. Study-wide results and caveats: As confirmed in vitro, a few CMV-associated chains were specific for CMV antigens. Cytomegalovirus-associated TCR beta chains were listed, numbering more than 150.

This PCR relied on a set of 60 Vbeta primers and 13 Jbeta primers. The table came from immunoSEQ multiplex PCR; TCRdb's copy has only in-frame clones and leaves some out. The sample has about 140,000 clones; roughly 80% are singletons. This CDR3 is built from 17 residues. V dropped 2 bases and J dropped 1; count of bases not matched to a gene: 9. Germline CDR1 is SGHNT and CDR2 is YYREEE (reference sequence). The receptor's source is a woman aged 25 to 39 in good health and CMV-seronegative. Sequences were obtained from PBMCs. J is TRBJ2-3 and V is TRBV5-4; 8 nucleotides line up with TRBD2. DNA for the CDR3: TGTGCCAGCAGCTTTCGGGGAAGCGGGGGAGGCACAGATACGCAGTATTTT. Translation gives CASSFRGSGGGTDTQYF.